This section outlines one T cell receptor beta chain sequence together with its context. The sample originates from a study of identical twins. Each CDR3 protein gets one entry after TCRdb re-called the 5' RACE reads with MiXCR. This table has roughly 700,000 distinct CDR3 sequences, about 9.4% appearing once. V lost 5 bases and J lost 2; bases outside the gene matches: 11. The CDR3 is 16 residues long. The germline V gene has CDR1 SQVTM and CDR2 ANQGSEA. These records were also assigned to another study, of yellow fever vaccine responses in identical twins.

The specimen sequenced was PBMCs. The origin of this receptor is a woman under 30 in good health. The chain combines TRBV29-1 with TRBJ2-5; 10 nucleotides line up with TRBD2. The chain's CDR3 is CSVLLAGEGSQETQYF. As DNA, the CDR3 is TGCAGCGTTCTGCTAGCGGGAGAAGGGAGTCAAGAGACCCAGTACTTC.